The 19 T cell receptor beta chains given below trace back to one sample, sequenced in a study of CD8 T cells in ankylosing spondylitis. What these receptors recognize is not known. TCRdb re-called the 5' RACE reads through MiXCR, storing one row per CDR3 protein. The sample consists of roughly 700,000 distinct CDR3 sequences, under 20% of them appearing once. Whole-study findings and limits: Ankylosing spondylitis blood appeared to carry a characteristic TCR beta motif of several highly homologous variants.

Material for sequencing was blood, either unsorted or a sorted T cell fraction (not recorded which). These receptors all come from a male donor with ankylosing spondylitis.

The chain is built from TRBV29-1 and TRBJ2-2, with D possibly being TRBD1 (5 bases). V was clipped by 6 bases and J by 3 bases, with 8 bases between them. The CDR3 consists of 12 residues. Germline V gives CDR1 SQVTM, CDR2 ANQGSEA. The CDR3 DNA reads as TGCAGCGTCGTCAGGGACACCGGGGAGCTGTTTTTT. This gives the protein CSVVRDTGELFF.

The chain couples TRBV11-2 to TRBJ2-1; possible D gene TRBD2, 6 bases. Germline V gene data show CDR1 as SGHAT and CDR2 as FQNNGV. The CDR3 length is 13 residues. V dropped 2 bases and J dropped 13 bases, with 15 bases sitting between them. CDR3 protein: CASSLNGGFGQFF. In nucleotides, the CDR3 is TGTGCCAGCAGCTTAAATGGGGGGTTCGGACAGTTCTTC.

This clonotype was seen a handful of times. This chain connects TRBV25-1 to TRBJ1-2, with D uncertain. V lost 6 bases, J lost 4 bases, and 18 bases lay in between. CDR1 is MGHDK and CDR2 is SYGVNS in the germline V gene. The CDR3 consists of 15 residues. CDR3 region: CASRAGEASRYGYTF. In DNA form, the CDR3 reads TGTGCCAGCAGGGCCGGCGAGGCCTCGCGCTATGGCTACACCTTC.

The V gene is TRBV7-9, the J gene TRBJ1-2; 8 nucleotides agree with TRBD1. CDR1 SEHNR and CDR2 FQNEAQ come from the germline V gene (reference sequence). Germline trimming cut 2 bases from V and 6 bases from J; bases unmatched to any gene: 5. The CDR3 has 14 amino acids. CDR3 DNA sequence: TGTGCCAGCAGCTTAAACCAGGGGGCAAATGGCTACACCTTC. The encoded protein is CASSLNQGANGYTF.

This rearrangement joins TRBV5-8 to TRBJ2-3; D not resolved. With 0 bases removed from V and 3 bases from J, the gap between germline ends came to 17 bases. This CDR3 has 17 amino acids. Germline assignment: CDR1 SGHTS and CDR2 YDEGEE. The CDR3 loop reads CASSLAWAAVQTDTQYF. Here the CDR3 DNA reads TGTGCCAGCAGCTTGGCATGGGCTGCGGTCCAGACAGATACGCAGTATTTT.

The CDR3 region has the DNA TGTGCCAGCAGCCAAGTTTTGCTTAGCTCCTACAATGAGCAGTTCTTC. Protein sequence: CASSQVLLSSYNEQFF. V gene TRBV4-2 combines with J gene TRBJ2-1; D uncertain. V was pared by 1 base and J by 0 bases, with 10 bases between. Germline lookup yields CDR1 LGHNA and CDR2 YNFKEQ. This CDR3 contains 16 residues.

The chain has TRBV9 and TRBJ2-3, with 8 nucleotides matching TRBD2. CDR1 is SGDLS and CDR2 is YYNGEE in the germline V gene. The CDR3 is 17 amino acids. J gave up 8 bases and V 0 bases, and 14 bases lay outside the gene matches. The CDR3 here is CASSVVPAGGIHSTQYF. In nucleotides, the CDR3 is TGTGCCAGCAGCGTAGTCCCTGCGGGGGGTATTCATTCTACGCAGTATTTT.

This rearrangement joins TRBV20-1 to TRBJ2-7; 8 nucleotides agree with TRBD1. The CDR3 spans 12 residues. V gave up 6 bases and J gave up 5 bases; unmatched junction bases: 6. Germline CDR1 and CDR2: DFQATT and SNEGSKA (reference sequence). The CDR3: CSAVGQVDEQYF. Here the CDR3 DNA reads TGCAGTGCCGTGGGACAGGTAGACGAGCAGTACTTC.

The V gene is TRBV5-6, the J gene TRBJ1-2; unclear D gene. CDR3 length equals 13 residues. Germline V lookup: CDR1 SGHDT, CDR2 YYEEEE. The ends were cut back, 5 bases at V and 6 bases at J, with 14 bases in the middle. This CDR3 reads CASSYGGVHGYTF. The CDR3 bases are TGTGCCAGCAGTTATGGTGGGGTTCATGGCTACACCTTC.

This clonotype was seen a few times. This rearrangement joins TRBV7-3 to TRBJ2-7; 11 bases line up with TRBD1. V shed 3 bases, J shed 4 bases, and the junction held 14 bases outside the gene matches. The CDR3 consists of 18 residues. Per the germline V gene, CDR1 is SGHTA and CDR2 is FQGTGA. The CDR3 is CASSLGGIGQGASYEQYF. The DNA of the CDR3 is TGTGCCAGCAGCTTGGGGGGGATTGGACAGGGGGCATCTTACGAGCAGTACTTC.

The rearrangement joins TRBV11-2 to TRBJ2-1; 10 nucleotides align to TRBD2. This CDR3 is built from 15 residues. Germline lookup yields CDR1 SGHAT and CDR2 FQNNGV. J lost 5 bases, V lost 1 base, and 2 bases had no gene match. In DNA form, the CDR3 reads TGTGCCAGCAGCTTAGTAGCGGGGGGCCACAATGAGCAGTTCTTC. It encodes CASSLVAGGHNEQFF.

This clonotype was detected ten times or more. The CDR3 sequence is CASSLVAGASTDTQYF. The CDR3 nucleotides read TGTGCCAGCAGCTTAGTGGCGGGGGCAAGCACAGATACGCAGTATTTT. V is TRBV7-2 and J is TRBJ2-3, with D tentatively TRBD2 (7 bases). The ends were cut back, 1 base at V and 0 bases at J, with 11 bases in the middle. The CDR3 length is 16 residues. The germline V gene has CDR1 SGHTA and CDR2 FQGNSA.

V and J are TRBV7-9 and TRBJ2-5, with a weak D call TRBD2 (6 bases). Trimming removed 0 bases at V and 4 bases at J, with 12 bases between. Per the germline V gene, CDR1 is SEHNR and CDR2 is FQNEAQ (reference sequence). This CDR3 is built from 15 residues. CDR3: CASSLAGGRIETQYF. The CDR3 nucleotides read TGTGCCAGCAGCTTAGCCGGGGGTCGGATAGAGACCCAGTACTTC.

The chain carries TRBV3-1 and TRBJ2-5; 10 nucleotides line up with TRBD2. V trimming: 1 base; J trimming: 5 bases; junction bases outside the gene matches: 7. Looked up from germline, CDR1 is LGHDT and CDR2 is YNNKEL (reference sequence). CDR3 length: 16 amino acids. The CDR3: CASSQGASGGMETQYF. CDR3 coding DNA: TGTGCCAGCAGCCAAGGCGCTAGCGGGGGCATGGAGACCCAGTACTTC.

This clonotype was detected ten times or more. This sequence joins TRBV5-6 and TRBJ1-1; TRBD1 aligns across 7 bases. CDR3 length: 15 residues. The germline gives CDR1 SGHDT, CDR2 YYEEEE. Trimming took 4 bases from V and 2 from J; bases not matched to a gene: 8. The CDR3: CASSATGVTNTEAFF. The DNA for the CDR3 is TGTGCCAGCAGCGCTACAGGGGTTACTAACACTGAAGCTTTCTTT.

This clonotype turned up a few times. The chain couples TRBV20-1 to TRBJ2-1; TRBD1 agrees at 10 bases. CDR1 is DFQATT and CDR2 is SNEGSKA in the germline V gene (reference sequence). This CDR3 spans 15 amino acids. Losses at the gene ends were 3 bases for V and 0 bases for J; bases not matched to a gene: 2. The CDR3: CSARRTGGSYNEQFF. The DNA for the CDR3 is TGCAGTGCTAGGAGGACAGGGGGCTCCTACAATGAGCAGTTCTTC.

V usage is TRBV3-1 and J usage is TRBJ2-1, with TRBD2 matching 9 bases. The CDR3 consists of 15 residues. The germline V gene encodes CDR1 LGHDT and CDR2 YNNKEL (reference sequence). Unmatched junction bases numbered 13, after V lost 8 bases and J lost 8 bases. DNA of the CDR3: TGTGCCAGCTCTCCCCATAGCGGGAGTTTATATGAGCAGTTCTTC. Its protein product is CASSPHSGSLYEQFF.

This clonotype was counted between two and nine times. This chain links TRBV7-2 with TRBJ2-1; TRBD1 matches 9 bases. Germline V gives CDR1 SGHTA, CDR2 FQGNSA. The CDR3 spans 15 residues. The ends lost 5 bases at V and 3 bases at J; junction bases unmatched: 5. The CDR3 protein is CASSPQGQGYNEQFF. In DNA form, the CDR3 reads TGTGCCAGCAGCCCACAGGGACAGGGCTACAATGAGCAGTTCTTC.

V usage is TRBV3-1 and J usage is TRBJ1-6; the D gene is possibly TRBD1 (5 bases). V lost 2 bases, J lost 6 bases, and 8 bases lay in between. CDR3 length equals 14 residues. Germline values: CDR1 LGHDT, CDR2 YNNKEL (reference sequence). Here the CDR3 reads CASSQTGTNSPLHF. CDR3 DNA: TGTGCCAGCAGCCAAACAGGTACTAATTCACCCCTCCACTTT.